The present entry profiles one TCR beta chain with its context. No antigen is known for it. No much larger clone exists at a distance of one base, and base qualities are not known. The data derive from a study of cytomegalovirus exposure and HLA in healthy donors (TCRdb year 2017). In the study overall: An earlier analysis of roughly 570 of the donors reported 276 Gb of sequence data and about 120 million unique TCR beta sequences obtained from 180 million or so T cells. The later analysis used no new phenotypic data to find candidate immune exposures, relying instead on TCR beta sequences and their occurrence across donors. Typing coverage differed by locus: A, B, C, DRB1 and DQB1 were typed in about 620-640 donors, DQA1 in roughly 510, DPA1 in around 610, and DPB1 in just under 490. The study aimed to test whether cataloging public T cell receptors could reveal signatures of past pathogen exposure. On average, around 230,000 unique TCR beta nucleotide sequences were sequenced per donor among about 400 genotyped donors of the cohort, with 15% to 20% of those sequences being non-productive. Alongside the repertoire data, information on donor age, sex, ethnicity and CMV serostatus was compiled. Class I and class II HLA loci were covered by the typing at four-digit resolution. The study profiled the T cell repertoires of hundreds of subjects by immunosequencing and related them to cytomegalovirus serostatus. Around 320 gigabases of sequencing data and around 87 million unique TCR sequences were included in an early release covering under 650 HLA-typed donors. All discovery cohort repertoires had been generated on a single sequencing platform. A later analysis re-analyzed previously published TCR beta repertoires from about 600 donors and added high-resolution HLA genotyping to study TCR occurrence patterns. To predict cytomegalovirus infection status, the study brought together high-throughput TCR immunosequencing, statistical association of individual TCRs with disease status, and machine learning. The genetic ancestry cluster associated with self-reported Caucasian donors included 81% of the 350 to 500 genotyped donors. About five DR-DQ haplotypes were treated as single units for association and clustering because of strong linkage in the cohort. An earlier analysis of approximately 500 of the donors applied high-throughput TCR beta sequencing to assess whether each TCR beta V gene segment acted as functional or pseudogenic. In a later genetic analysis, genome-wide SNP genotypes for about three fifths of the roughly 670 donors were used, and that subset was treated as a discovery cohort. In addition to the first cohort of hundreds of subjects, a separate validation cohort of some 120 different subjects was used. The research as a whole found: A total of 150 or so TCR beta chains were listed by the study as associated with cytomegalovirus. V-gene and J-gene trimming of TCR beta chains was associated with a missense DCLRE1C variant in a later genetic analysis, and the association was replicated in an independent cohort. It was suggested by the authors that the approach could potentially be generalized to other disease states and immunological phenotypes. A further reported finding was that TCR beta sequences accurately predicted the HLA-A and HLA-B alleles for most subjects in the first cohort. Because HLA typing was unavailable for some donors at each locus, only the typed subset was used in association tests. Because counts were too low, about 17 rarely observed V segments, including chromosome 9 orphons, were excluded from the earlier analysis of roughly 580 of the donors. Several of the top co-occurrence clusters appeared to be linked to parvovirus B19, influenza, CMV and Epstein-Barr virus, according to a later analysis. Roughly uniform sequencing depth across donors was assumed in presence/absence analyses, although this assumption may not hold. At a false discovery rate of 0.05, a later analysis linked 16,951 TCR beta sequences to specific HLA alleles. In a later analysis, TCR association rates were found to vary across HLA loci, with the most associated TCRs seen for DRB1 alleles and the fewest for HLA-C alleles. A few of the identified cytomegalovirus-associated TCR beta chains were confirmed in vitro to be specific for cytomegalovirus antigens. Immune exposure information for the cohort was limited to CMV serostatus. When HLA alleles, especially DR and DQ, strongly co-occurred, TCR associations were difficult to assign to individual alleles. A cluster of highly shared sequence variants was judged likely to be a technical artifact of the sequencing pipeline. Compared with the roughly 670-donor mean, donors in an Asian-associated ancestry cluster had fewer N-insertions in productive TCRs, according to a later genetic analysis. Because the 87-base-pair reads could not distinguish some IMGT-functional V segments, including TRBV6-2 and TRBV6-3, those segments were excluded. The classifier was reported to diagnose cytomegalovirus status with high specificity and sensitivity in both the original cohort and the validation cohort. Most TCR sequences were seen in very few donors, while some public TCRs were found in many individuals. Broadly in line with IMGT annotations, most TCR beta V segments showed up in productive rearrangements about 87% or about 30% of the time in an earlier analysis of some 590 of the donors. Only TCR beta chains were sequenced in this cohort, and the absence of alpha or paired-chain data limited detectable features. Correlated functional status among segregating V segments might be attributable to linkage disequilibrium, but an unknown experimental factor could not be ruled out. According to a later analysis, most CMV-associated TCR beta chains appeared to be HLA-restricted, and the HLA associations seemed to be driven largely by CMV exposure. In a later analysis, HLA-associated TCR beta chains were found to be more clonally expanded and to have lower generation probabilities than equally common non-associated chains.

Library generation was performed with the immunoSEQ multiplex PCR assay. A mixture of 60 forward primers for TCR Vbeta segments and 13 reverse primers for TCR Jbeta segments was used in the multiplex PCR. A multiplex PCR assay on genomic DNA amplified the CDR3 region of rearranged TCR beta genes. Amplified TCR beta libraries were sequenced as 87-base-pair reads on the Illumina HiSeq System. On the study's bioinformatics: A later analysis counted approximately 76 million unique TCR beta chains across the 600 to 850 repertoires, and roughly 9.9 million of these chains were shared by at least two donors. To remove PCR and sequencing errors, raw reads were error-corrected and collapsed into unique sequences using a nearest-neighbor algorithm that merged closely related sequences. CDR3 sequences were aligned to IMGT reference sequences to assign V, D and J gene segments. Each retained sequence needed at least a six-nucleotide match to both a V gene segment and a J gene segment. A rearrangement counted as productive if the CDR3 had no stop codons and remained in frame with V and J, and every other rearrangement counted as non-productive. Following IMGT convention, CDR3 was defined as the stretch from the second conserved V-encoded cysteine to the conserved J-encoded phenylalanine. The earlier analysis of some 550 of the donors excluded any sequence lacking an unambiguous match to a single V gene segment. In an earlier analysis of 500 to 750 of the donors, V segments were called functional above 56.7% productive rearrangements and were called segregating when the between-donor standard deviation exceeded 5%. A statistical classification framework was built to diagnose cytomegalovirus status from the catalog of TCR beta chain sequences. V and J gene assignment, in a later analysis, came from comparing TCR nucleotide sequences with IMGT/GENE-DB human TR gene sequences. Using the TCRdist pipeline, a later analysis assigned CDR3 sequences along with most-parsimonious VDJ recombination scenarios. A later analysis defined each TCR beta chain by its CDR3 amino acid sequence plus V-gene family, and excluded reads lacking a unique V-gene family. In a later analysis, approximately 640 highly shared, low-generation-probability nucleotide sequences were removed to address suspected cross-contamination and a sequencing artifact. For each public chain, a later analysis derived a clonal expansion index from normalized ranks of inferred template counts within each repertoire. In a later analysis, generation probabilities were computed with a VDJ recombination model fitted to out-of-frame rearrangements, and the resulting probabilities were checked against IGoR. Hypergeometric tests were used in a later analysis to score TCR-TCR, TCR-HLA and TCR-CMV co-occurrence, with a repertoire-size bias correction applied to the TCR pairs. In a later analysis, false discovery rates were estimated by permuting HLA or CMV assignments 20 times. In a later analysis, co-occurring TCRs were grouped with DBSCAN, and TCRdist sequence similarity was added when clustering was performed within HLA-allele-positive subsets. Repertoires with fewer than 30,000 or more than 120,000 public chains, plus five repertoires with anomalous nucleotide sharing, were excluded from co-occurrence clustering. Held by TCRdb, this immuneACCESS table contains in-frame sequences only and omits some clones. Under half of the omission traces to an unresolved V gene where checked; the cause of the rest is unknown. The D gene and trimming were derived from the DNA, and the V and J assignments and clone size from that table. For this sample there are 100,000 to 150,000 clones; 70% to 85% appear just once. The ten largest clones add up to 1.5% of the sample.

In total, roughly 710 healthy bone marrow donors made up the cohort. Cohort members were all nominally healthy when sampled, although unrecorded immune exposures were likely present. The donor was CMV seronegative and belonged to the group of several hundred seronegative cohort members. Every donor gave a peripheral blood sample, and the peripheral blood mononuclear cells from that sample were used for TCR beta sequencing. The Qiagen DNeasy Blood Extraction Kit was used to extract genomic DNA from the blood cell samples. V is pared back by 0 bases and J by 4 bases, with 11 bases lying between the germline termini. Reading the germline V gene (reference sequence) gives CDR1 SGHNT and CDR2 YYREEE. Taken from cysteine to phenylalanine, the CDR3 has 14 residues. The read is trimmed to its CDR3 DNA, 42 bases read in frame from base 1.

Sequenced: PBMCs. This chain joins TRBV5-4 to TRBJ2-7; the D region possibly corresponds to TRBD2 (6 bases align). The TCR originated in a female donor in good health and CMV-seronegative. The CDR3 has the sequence CASSLGGDLYEQYF. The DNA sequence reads TGTGCCAGCAGCTTGGGGGGGGATCTTTACGAGCAGTACTTC. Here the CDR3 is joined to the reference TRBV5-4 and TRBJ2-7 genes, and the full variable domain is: ETGVTQSPTHLIKTRGQQVTLRCSSQSGHNTVSWYQQALGQGPQFIFQYYREEENGRGNFPPRFSGLQFPNYSSELNVNALELDDSALYLCASSLGGDLYEQYFGPGTRLTVT.